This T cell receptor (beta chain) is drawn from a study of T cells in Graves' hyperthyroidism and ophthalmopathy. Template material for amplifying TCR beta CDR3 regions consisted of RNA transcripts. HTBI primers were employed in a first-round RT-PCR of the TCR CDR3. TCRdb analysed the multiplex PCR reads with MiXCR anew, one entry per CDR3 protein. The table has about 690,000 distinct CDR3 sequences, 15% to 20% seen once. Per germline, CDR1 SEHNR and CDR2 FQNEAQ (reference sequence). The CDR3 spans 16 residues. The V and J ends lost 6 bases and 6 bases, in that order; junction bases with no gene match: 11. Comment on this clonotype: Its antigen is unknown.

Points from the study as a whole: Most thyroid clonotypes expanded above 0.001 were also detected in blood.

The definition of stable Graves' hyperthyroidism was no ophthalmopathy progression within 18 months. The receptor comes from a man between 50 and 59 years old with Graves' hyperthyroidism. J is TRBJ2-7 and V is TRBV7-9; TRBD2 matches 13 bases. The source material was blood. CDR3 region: CASSSKGLAGDSEQYF. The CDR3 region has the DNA TGTGCCAGCAGTTCTAAAGGACTAGCGGGAGATAGCGAGCAGTACTTC.